These 16 T cell receptor beta chains share one sample of origin, sequenced in a study of CD8 T cells in ankylosing spondylitis. Each CDR3 protein gets one entry after TCRdb re-called the 5' RACE reads with MiXCR. The profile shows some 150,000 distinct CDR3 sequences, over 9.5% of them singletons. Sequencing was carried out using blood, either unsorted or a sorted T cell fraction (not recorded which). The source of these receptors is a female donor with ankylosing spondylitis or in good health (not recorded which).

This clonotype came up many times. V usage is TRBV20-1 and J usage is TRBJ2-1; possible D gene TRBD2, 6 bases. Germline V gene lookup returns CDR1 DFQATT and CDR2 SNEGSKA (reference sequence). The CDR3 runs 17 residues. Trimming took 5 bases from V and 7 from J, leaving 27 bases between them. The CDR3 DNA sequence: TGCAGTGCTGGGAAAGACCTTGGACTACATGGGAGGAATGAGCAGTTCTTC. This sequence encodes CSAGKDLGLHGRNEQFF.

The CDR3 region is CSAQTNNQPQHF. CDR3 bases: TGCAGTGCACAGACAAATAATCAGCCCCAGCATTTT. This sequence joins TRBV20-1 and TRBJ1-5; no firm D call. The CDR3 spans 12 residues. In germline, CDR1 is DFQATT, CDR2 SNEGSKA (reference sequence). V gave up 6 bases and J gave up 4 bases, with 10 bases separating them.

This clonotype occurred a few times. J is TRBJ2-1 and V is TRBV28, with D perhaps matching TRBD1 or TRBD2 (6 bases each). Trimming removed 8 bases from V and 5 bases from J, with 19 bases in between. Germline V gene lookup returns CDR1 MDHEN and CDR2 SYDVKM. The length of the CDR3 is 15 residues. The CDR3 DNA reads as TGTGCCAGCGTATACTGGGGGGCAGGGGACAATGAGCAGTTCTTC. Its protein product is CASVYWGAGDNEQFF.

Ten or more counts support this clonotype. This sequence joins TRBV12-3 or TRBV12-4 and TRBJ2-3; no reliable D call. CDR3 length equals 14 residues. Deletions cut 0 bases from V and 2 bases from J, with 6 bases between. In nucleotides, the CDR3 is TGTGCCAGCAGTTTAGCGGGTCTCACAGATACGCAGTATTTT. Its protein is CASSLAGLTDTQYF.

This clonotype was counted ten times or more. V gene TRBV28 combines with J gene TRBJ1-1; 9 nucleotides align to TRBD1. Germline assignment: CDR1 MDHEN and CDR2 SYDVKM. Trimming at V came to 5 bases and at J to 5 bases, leaving 12 bases not matched to a gene. This CDR3 contains 16 residues. The CDR3 reads CASSPPPGQGRTEAFF. Written as DNA, the CDR3 is TGTGCCAGCAGTCCGCCTCCGGGACAGGGACGAACTGAAGCTTTCTTT.

This clonotype was seen many times. The J gene is TRBJ2-2, the V gene TRBV29-1; 8 bases line up with TRBD1. V dropped 1 base and J dropped 5; count of bases not matched to a gene: 3. Germline V gene data show CDR1 as SQVTM and CDR2 as ANQGSEA. The CDR3 consists of 14 residues. The CDR3 is CSVEGRGRTGELFF. The CDR3, as DNA: TGCAGCGTTGAAGGCAGGGGGCGGACCGGGGAGCTGTTTTTT.

This clonotype came up many times. The chain joins TRBV11-2 to TRBJ1-2; D is unresolved. The germline gives CDR1 SGHAT, CDR2 FQNNGV. V lost 5 bases to trimming and J lost 7 bases, with 17 bases between them. The CDR3 is 14 amino acids. In DNA form, the CDR3 reads TGTGCCAGCAGCAAAACACCAGGCGTCTCTGGCTACACCTTC. Translation: CASSKTPGVSGYTF.

This clonotype has ten or more counts. The chain employs TRBV11-2 and TRBJ2-3; no definite D call. CDR1 SGHAT and CDR2 FQNNGV come from the germline V gene. The ends were cut back, 7 bases at V and 5 bases at J, with 16 bases in the middle. The CDR3 sequence is 14 residues long. The CDR3 DNA is TGTGCCAGCACACCCGAGACCGGCCGAGATACGCAGTATTTT. Protein: CASTPETGRDTQYF.

This clonotype was counted at least ten times. The chain employs TRBV7-9 and TRBJ1-2; D not certain. Germline V CDR1 and CDR2: SEHNR, FQNEAQ (reference sequence). CDR3 size: 13 residues. Trimming stripped 3 bases from V and 3 bases from J, with 8 bases between. CDR3 amino acids: CASSFQSYYGYTF. The CDR3 region has the DNA TGTGCCAGCAGCTTCCAAAGCTACTATGGCTACACCTTC.

This clonotype showed up many times. The gene calls are TRBV5-1 and TRBJ2-5; no clear D. Trimming removed 0 bases at V and 1 base at J, with 7 bases between. The germline V gene has CDR1 SGHRS and CDR2 YFSETQ. The CDR3 runs 14 residues. This CDR3 is CASSLDSTQETQYF. The DNA for the CDR3 is TGCGCCAGCAGCTTGGACAGCACCCAAGAGACCCAGTACTTC.

This clonotype has just a few counts. The chain is built from TRBV29-1 and TRBJ2-3; 9 bases align to TRBD1. The CDR3 spans 15 residues. V lost 7 bases and J lost 2; bases outside the gene matches: 10. Germline CDR1 is SQVTM and CDR2 is ANQGSEA. CDR3 region: CSAWTGVINTDTQYF. CDR3 in DNA: TGCAGCGCATGGACAGGGGTTATTAACACAGATACGCAGTATTTT.

This clonotype has more than one count but fewer than ten. The chain recombines TRBV3-1 with TRBJ2-5, with D possibly called TRBD1 or TRBD2 (6 bases each). Per germline, CDR1 LGHDT and CDR2 YNNKEL (reference sequence). Trimming took 7 bases from V and 7 from J, leaving 16 bases between them. The CDR3 loop spans 13 amino acids. CDR3 amino acids: CASNGGQGVTQYF. CDR3 bases: TGTGCCAGCAACGGGGGCCAAGGGGTGACCCAGTACTTC.

With regard to this clonotype: A much bigger clone sits one base away, suggesting this may be a read error. The chain couples TRBV13 to TRBJ2-7; D possibly uses TRBD1 or TRBD2 (6 bases each). CDR3 length equals 14 residues. Germline CDR1 reads PRHDT; CDR2 reads FYEKMQ (reference sequence). Trimming pared 7 bases from V and 0 bases from J, leaving 13 bases between. The CDR3 DNA sequence: TGTGCCAGCACGCGGGACAACTTCTCCTACGAGCAGTACTTC. This codes for CASTRDNFSYEQYF. Drawing the rest from reference TRBV13 and TRBJ2-7, the complete variable domain is AAGVIQSPRHLIKEKRETATLKCYPIPRHDTVYWYQQGPGQDPQFLISFYEKMQSDKGSIPDRFSAQQFSDYHSELNMSSLELGDSALYFCASTRDNFSYEQYFGPGTRLTVT.

This clonotype was detected many times. This chain joins TRBV7-3 and TRBJ2-3; either TRBD1 or TRBD2 may fit D (5 bases each). Germline values: CDR1 SGHTA, CDR2 FQGTGA. The CDR3 has 13 amino acids. The V end was cut by 6 bases, the J end by 4 bases, with 11 bases between. DNA for the CDR3: TGTGCCAGCAGTACCGTGGGGGCAGATACGCAGTATTTT. Translating it yields CASSTVGADTQYF.

This clonotype was observed at least ten times. J is TRBJ2-2 and V is TRBV5-1; D unresolved. This CDR3 is built from 14 residues. Trimming removed 5 bases from V and 0 bases from J, with 8 bases in between. Germline assignment: CDR1 SGHRS and CDR2 YFSETQ. CDR3 amino acids: CASSRTANTGELFF. The CDR3 DNA reads as TGCGCCAGCAGTCGAACAGCGAACACCGGGGAGCTGTTTTTT.

This clonotype appeared many times. This chain uses TRBV28 with TRBJ2-3; TRBD1 is a possible D gene (6 bases). The CDR3 consists of 14 residues. Germline CDR1 MDHEN, CDR2 SYDVKM. V was shortened by 7 bases and J by 7 bases, with 18 bases between the two germline ends. The CDR3 nucleotides read TGTGCCAGCATCCCGACAGGCAAACTATATACGCAGTATTTT. Its protein product is CASIPTGKLYTQYF.